Below, 28 T cell receptor beta chains from the same sample are listed, as sequenced in a study of CD8 T cells in Susac syndrome. RNA totalling about 0.5 to 1 ug underwent reverse transcription with random hexamers. TCRdb fed the immunoSEQ multiplex PCR reads into MiXCR, producing one record per CDR3 protein. In the table there are some 300,000 distinct CDR3 sequences, almost 85% of which are singletons. Sequencing was carried out using CD8+ T cells from PBMCs. The receptors come from a human donor with multiple sclerosis.

This chain links TRBV6-5 with TRBJ1-1, with D uncertain. The CDR3 sequence is 13 residues long. Germline loops: CDR1 MNHEY, CDR2 SVGAGI. Trimming stripped 4 bases from V and 1 base from J, with 7 bases between. As DNA, the CDR3 is TGTGCCAGCAGTTGGCGGACGAACACTGAAGCTTTCTTT. Translating it yields CASSWRTNTEAFF.

The chain couples TRBV10-3 to TRBJ2-5, with 10 nucleotides matching TRBD1. The CDR3 runs to 14 residues. Per germline, CDR1 ENHRY and CDR2 SYGVKD. V dropped 10 bases and J dropped 7; count of bases not matched to a gene: 12. The CDR3 spells CATLESGQGMTQYF. DNA of the CDR3: TGTGCCACTTTAGAGTCGGGACAGGGGATGACCCAGTACTTC.

The V call is TRBV15, the J call TRBJ2-3, with D hard to call. The CDR3 is made up of 13 amino acids. Germline CDR1 is LNHNV and CDR2 is YYDKDF (reference sequence). V gave up 4 bases and J gave up 5 bases, with 10 bases separating them. CDR3: CATSTPMGDTQYF. Written as DNA, the CDR3 is TGTGCCACCAGCACCCCTATGGGAGATACGCAGTATTTT. Variable domain in full (rest from reference TRBV15 and TRBJ2-3): DAMVIQNPRYQVTQFGKPVTLSCSQTLNHNVMYWYQQKSSQAPKLLFHYYDKDFNNEADTPDNFQSRRPNTSFCFLDIRSPGLGDTAMYLCATSTPMGDTQYFGPGTRLTVL.

The genes are TRBV13 and TRBJ2-7, with 7 bases aligning to TRBD1. V lost 4 bases to trimming and J lost 4 bases; unmatched junction nucleotides: 10. Germline loops: CDR1 PRHDT, CDR2 FYEKMQ (reference sequence). The length of the CDR3 is 15 residues. The chain's CDR3 is CASSSRQGFGYEQYF. The CDR3 bases are TGTGCCAGCAGCTCCCGACAGGGATTTGGGTACGAGCAGTACTTC.

This clonotype was counted once. CDR3 nucleotide sequence: TGTGCCAGCAGCTTAGTTCCCTTAGGCGGGGCCAACGTCCTGACTTTC. Amino acid sequence: CASSLVPLGGANVLTF. The V gene is TRBV7-2, the J gene TRBJ2-6, with unresolved D. V lost 1 base and J lost 4, with 11 bases in between. The germline CDR1 and CDR2 sequences are SGHTA and FQGNSA. This CDR3 is 16 amino acids long. The entire variable domain, with the rest obtained from reference TRBV7-2 and TRBJ2-6, is as follows: GAGVSQSPSNKVTEKGKDVELRCDPISGHTALYWYRQSLGQGLEFLIYFQGNSAPDKSGLPSDRFSAERTGGSVSTLTIQRTQQEDSAVYLCASSLVPLGGANVLTFGAGSRLTVL.

The chain is built from TRBV21-1 and TRBJ1-5; TRBD1, the table's D call, lacks a check against the DNA. TRBV21-1 is listed as a pseudogene. The CDR3 consists of 15 residues. CDR3 amino acids: CASSDDRYSNQPQHF. In nucleotides, the CDR3 is TGTGCCAGCAGCGACGACAGGTATAGCAATCAGCCCCAGCATTTT.

The V gene is TRBV7-9, the J gene TRBJ2-1; D unresolved. Trimming left V 8 bases short and J 1 base short, with 15 bases between. The CDR3 sequence is 15 residues long. Germline CDR1 SEHNR, CDR2 FQNEAQ (reference sequence). The DNA of the CDR3 is TGTGCCAGCGTAGGTGGAAGCGCATCCTACAATGAGCAGTTCTTC. This translates into CASVGGSASYNEQFF.

This chain links TRBV5-6 with TRBJ2-1; 9 nucleotides match TRBD2. CDR1 is SGHDT, CDR2 YYEEEE, per germline. CDR3 length: 16 residues. With 1 base clipped from V and 6 bases from J, the junction kept 8 bases outside the gene matches. Written as DNA, the CDR3 is TGTGCCAGCAGCTTGCCCCTAGCGGGAAGCGCCAATGAGCAGTTCTTC. Translation gives CASSLPLAGSANEQFF.

The rearrangement uses TRBV6-4 and TRBJ2-6; D is unresolved. The V end was cut by 4 bases, the J end by 0 bases, with 7 bases between. The CDR3 is 15 residues long. The germline CDR1 and CDR2 sequences are MRHNA and SNTAGT. The DNA for the CDR3 is TGTGCCAGCAGTGCCACAAACTCTGGGGCCAACGTCCTGACTTTC. Translated, it gives CASSATNSGANVLTF.

The CDR3 DNA is TGTGCCAGCAGTTACCGAGTCGGAAGCAATCAGCCCCAGCATTTT. It yields the protein CASSYRVGSNQPQHF. The V and J genes are TRBV6-5 and TRBJ1-5; D not certain. Germline V gene sequence: CDR1 MNHEY, CDR2 SVGAGI. CDR3 size: 15 residues. V lost 2 bases and J lost 1, with 9 bases in between.

This clonotype turned up a few times. The chain links TRBV7-6 to TRBJ2-5, with 8 bases lining up with TRBD2. Germline V CDR1 and CDR2: SGHVS, FNYEAQ. The CDR3 has 15 amino acids. The junction had 7 bases not matched to a gene; V was cut back by 0 bases and J by 7 bases. DNA for the CDR3: TGTGCCAGCAGCTTAGCGGGCGTGACTAGCGTGACCCAGTACTTC. It yields the protein CASSLAGVTSVTQYF. Supplemented by reference TRBV7-6 and TRBJ2-5, the full variable domain reads GAGVSQSPRYKVTKRGQDVALRCDPISGHVSLYWYRQALGQGPEFLTYFNYEAQQDKSGLPNDRFSAERPEGSISTLTIQRTEQRDSAMYRCASSLAGVTSVTQYFGPGTRLLVL.

The chain has TRBV6-1 and TRBJ1-5, with no clear D. Germline CDR1 reads MNHNS; CDR2 reads SASEGT. The germline V and J ends were trimmed by 4 bases and 6 bases, with 19 bases remaining between them. The CDR3 sequence is 16 residues long. The CDR3 region is CASSVGLGLKAQPQHF. CDR3 bases: TGTGCCAGCAGTGTTGGTTTAGGACTGAAGGCTCAGCCCCAGCATTTT.

CDR3 sequence reads: CATSGPGNTGELFF. The CDR3, as DNA: TGTGCCACCAGTGGACCGGGGAACACCGGGGAGCTGTTTTTT. The V gene is TRBV24-1, the J gene TRBJ2-2; D remains unclear. Trimming removed 5 bases from V and 1 base from J, with 7 bases in between. CDR1 is KGHDR, CDR2 SFDVKD, per germline. The CDR3 has 14 residues.

The chain recombines TRBV10-3 with TRBJ2-3; a weak D match, TRBD1 (6 bases). Germline CDR1 ENHRY, CDR2 SYGVKD. The length of the CDR3 is 16 residues. Trimming pared 8 bases from V and 1 base from J, leaving 19 bases between. This chain's CDR3 is CAIGNYRDIRTDTQYF. CDR3 coding DNA: TGTGCCATCGGCAACTACCGGGACATTCGCACAGATACGCAGTATTTT.

The rearrangement uses TRBV9 and TRBJ1-4; D is ambiguous. This CDR3 spans 16 amino acids. V lost 3 bases, J lost 3 bases, and 15 bases lay in between. Germline CDR1 and CDR2: SGDLS and YYNGEE. The CDR3 DNA sequence: TGTGCCAGCAGCGCACACGGGGAGAGGGCTAATGAAAAACTGTTTTTT. Amino acid sequence: CASSAHGERANEKLFF.

The chain combines TRBV10-3 with TRBJ1-5; TRBD1 matches at 7 bases. Trimming removed 2 bases from V and 5 bases from J; junction bases left unmatched: 3. CDR3 length: 14 amino acids. The germline gives CDR1 ENHRY, CDR2 SYGVKD. As DNA, the CDR3 is TGTGCCATCAGTGAGACAGGGGCTTATCAGCCCCAGCATTTT. It is translated as CAISETGAYQPQHF.

The genes are TRBV15 and TRBJ1-5; no firm D call. With 3 bases removed from V and 6 bases from J, the gap between germline ends came to 9 bases. This CDR3 contains 13 residues. The germline V gene has CDR1 LNHNV and CDR2 YYDKDF (reference sequence). The CDR3 region is CATSSPVGQPQHF. As DNA, the CDR3 is TGTGCCACCAGCAGCCCTGTGGGTCAGCCCCAGCATTTT.

The chain employs TRBV5-6 and TRBJ2-3; unclear D gene. Trimming stripped 4 bases from V and 7 bases from J, with 10 bases between. Germline lookup yields CDR1 SGHDT and CDR2 YYEEEE. This CDR3 has 12 residues. For the CDR3, the DNA is TGTGCCAGCAGCCTCGAGGTGAATACGCAGTATTTT. It codes for CASSLEVNTQYF.

V is TRBV6-5 and J is TRBJ1-2, with a weak D call TRBD1 (5 bases). Deletions cut 3 bases from V and 5 bases from J, with 19 bases between. The CDR3 is 16 amino acids. Germline CDR1 MNHEY, CDR2 SVGAGI. CDR3 nucleotide sequence: TGTGCCAGCAGTTATGGCCAGGGAGCTCGTCCGTATGGCTACACCTTC. Protein product: CASSYGQGARPYGYTF.

The chain combines TRBV28 with TRBJ2-3; 7 bases line up with TRBD2. The CDR3 extends over 15 amino acids. V lost 3 bases and J lost 2; bases outside the gene matches: 5. Per the germline V gene, CDR1 is MDHEN and CDR2 is SYDVKM. CDR3 sequence (DNA): TGTGCCAGCAGTTTTGGGCTAGCGGACACAGATACGCAGTATTTT. This sequence encodes CASSFGLADTDTQYF.

This chain links TRBV28 with TRBJ2-4; D unclear. The V gene's germline CDR1 is MDHEN and CDR2 SYDVKM. Deletions cut 5 bases from V and 7 bases from J, with 24 bases between. The CDR3 loop spans 17 amino acids. The CDR3 nucleotides read TGTGCCAGCAGTCCGAAAACGACTTGGTCGCCTTCGAACATTCAGTACTTC. Translation gives CASSPKTTWSPSNIQYF.

The rearrangement uses TRBV6-6 and TRBJ1-1, with D perhaps TRBD1 (6 bases). Germline V CDR1 and CDR2: MNHNY, SVGAGI (reference sequence). There are 14 residues in the CDR3. Trimming shortened V by 3 bases and J by 4 bases, and 12 bases separated the two germline ends. DNA of the CDR3: TGTGCCAGCAGTTATTCCGGACAGTTCACTGAAGCTTTCTTT. Translating gives CASSYSGQFTEAFF.

The V gene is TRBV7-8, the J gene TRBJ2-3; 9 bases align to TRBD2. Trimming took 1 base from V and 4 from J; bases not matched to a gene: 6. The CDR3 has 16 amino acids. Germline values: CDR1 SGHVS, CDR2 FQNEAQ. The chain's CDR3 is CASSLVGGRAPDTQYF. CDR3 bases: TGTGCCAGCAGCTTAGTGGGCGGGAGGGCCCCAGATACGCAGTATTTT.

This clonotype was counted a single time. This sequence joins TRBV11-3 and TRBJ2-1, with D possibly matching TRBD1 (6 bases). The CDR3 has 16 residues. CDR1 is SGHNT and CDR2 is YENEEA in the germline V gene. Trimming took off 4 bases at V and 0 bases at J, with 13 bases between the two ends. The CDR3 nucleotides are TGTGCCAGCAGCTCCTCGGGACACAGCTCCTACAATGAGCAGTTCTTC. Its protein product is CASSSSGHSSYNEQFF.

This chain's CDR3 is CASSELAGGSYEQYF. The DNA for the CDR3 is TGTGCCAGCAGTGAGCTAGCGGGGGGGTCCTACGAGCAGTACTTC. This chain connects TRBV2 to TRBJ2-7; 12 bases are shared with TRBD2. Germline lookup yields CDR1 SNHLY and CDR2 FYNNEI. This CDR3 spans 15 amino acids. The trim removed 3 bases at V and 1 base at J, leaving 1 base unmatched. The full variable domain, its missing parts supplied by reference TRBV2 and TRBJ2-7, is EPEVTQTPSHQVTQMGQEVILRCVPISNHLYFYWYRQILGQKVEFLVSFYNNEISEKSEIFDDQFSVERPDGSNFTLKIRSTKLEDSAMYFCASSELAGGSYEQYFGPGTRLTVT.

The V and J genes are TRBV23-1 and TRBJ2-7; possibly TRBD1 or TRBD2 for D (5 bases each). TRBV23-1 is recorded as an ORF, its role being uncertain. This CDR3 is 17 amino acids long. V lost 2 bases and J lost 4, with 21 bases in between. In DNA form, the CDR3 reads TGCGCCAGCAGTCAAACCGAAGGCCCTCGGGACGGGTACGAGCAGTACTTC. Protein: CASSQTEGPRDGYEQYF.

The genes are TRBV11-2 and TRBJ2-3; tentatively, D is TRBD2 (5 bases). The CDR3 is 16 residues long. CDR1 and CDR2 from the germline V gene are SGHAT and FQNNGV. Between the trimmed V and J ends, which lost 1 base and 1 base, there was a span of 12 bases. CDR3 protein: CASSLVANGGTDTQYF. The CDR3 region has the DNA TGTGCCAGCAGCTTAGTAGCGAATGGTGGCACAGATACGCAGTATTTT.

This clonotype was detected only a few times. This sequence joins TRBV6-5 and TRBJ2-1, with 10 nucleotides matching TRBD2. This CDR3 spans 14 amino acids. Trimming at V came to 4 bases and at J to 4 bases, leaving 1 base not matched to a gene. Germline CDR1 is MNHEY and CDR2 is SVGAGI. CDR3 in amino acids: CASSWTSGYNEQFF. CDR3 DNA sequence: TGTGCCAGCAGTTGGACTAGCGGATACAATGAGCAGTTCTTC.